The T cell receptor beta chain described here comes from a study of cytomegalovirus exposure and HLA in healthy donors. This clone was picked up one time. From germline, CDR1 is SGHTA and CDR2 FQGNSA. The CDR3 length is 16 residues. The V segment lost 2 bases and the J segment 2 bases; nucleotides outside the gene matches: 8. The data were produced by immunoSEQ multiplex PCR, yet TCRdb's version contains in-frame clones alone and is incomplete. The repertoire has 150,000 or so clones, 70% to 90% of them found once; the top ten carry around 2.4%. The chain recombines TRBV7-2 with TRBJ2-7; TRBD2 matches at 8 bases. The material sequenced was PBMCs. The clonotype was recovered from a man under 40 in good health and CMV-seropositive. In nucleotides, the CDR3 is TGTGCCAGCAGCTTATTGGGCGGGGGGTTTCCCTACGAGCAGTACTTC. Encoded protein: CASSLLGGGFPYEQYF.